This T cell receptor (beta chain) appears in the sequencing data of a study of blood T cell repertoires in COVID-19. Whole-study context: The United States, Italy and Spain supplied acute and convalescent COVID-19 samples. T cells, B-cell-depleted T cells, or PBMCs provided the cDNA or gDNA that served as material.

Original processing methods: How many nucleated cells were present was estimated from reference gene primer amplification. The table came from immunoSEQ multiplex PCR; TCRdb's copy has only in-frame clones and leaves some out. V and J calls and clone size are those listed in that table; D and trimming were worked out from the DNA. The repertoire consists of 50,000 to 75,000 clones, with about 80% occurring once and the leading ten covering 14%. Seattle cases were enrolled at active infection and followed longitudinally. This clonotype was sampled from a man between 60 and 75 years old with COVID-19, enrolled during active disease. The sequenced sample was peripheral blood.

This CDR3 reads CASSLIFSSEQFF. The CDR3 bases are TGTGCCAGCAGCTTAATCTTTTCCAGTGAGCAGTTCTTC. The rearrangement uses TRBV11-3 and TRBJ2-1; D not certain. The V gene's germline CDR1 is SGHNT and CDR2 YENEEA. This CDR3 has 13 amino acids. Deletions cut 2 bases from V and 9 bases from J, with 11 bases between.